The source of this T cell receptor beta chain is a study of blood T cell repertoires in COVID-19. Assay: immunoSEQ multiplex PCR; the TCRdb copy retains only in-frame clones and omits some. Of 110,000 to 150,000 clones in the sample, about four fifths were seen once. CDR3 length equals 12 residues. Looked up from germline, CDR1 is SGHDN and CDR2 is FVKESK. After removal of 5 bases from V and 9 bases from J, the junction contained 4 bases not matched to a gene. Specimen: peripheral blood. The chain recombines TRBV14 with TRBJ2-1, with 7 bases lining up with TRBD1. The origin of this receptor is an elderly woman with acute or convalescent COVID-19. CDR3: CASSFRQGEQFF. Written as DNA, the CDR3 is TGTGCCAGCAGCTTCCGACAGGGTGAGCAGTTCTTC.